These T cell receptor beta chains were read from a single sample in a study of cytomegalovirus exposure and HLA in healthy donors. Sequencing was performed with immunoSEQ multiplex PCR; in TCRdb, only in-frame clones are kept and a portion is missing. This sample has about 190,000 clones; about four fifths occur once, and the top ten carry 6%. Input material: PBMCs. These receptors all stem from a woman younger than 45 in good health and CMV-seropositive. CDR3s include the opening cysteine and the closing phenylalanine or tryptophan. Fields, in order: CDR3 protein, CDR3 DNA, D gene, J gene, V gene, clone size. A D gene is named only where the DNA matches it firmly. Not every row has a clone size; where given, it reads once, few, many or a size class.

CDR3: CASSSGLGGNTIYF; DNA: TGTGCCAGCAGCTCAGGGCTGGGCGGAAACACCATATATTTT; D: -; J: TRBJ1-3; V: TRBV6-5; size: -
CDR3: CATTERGPPGELFF; DNA: TGTGCCACAACAGAGCGGGGACCACCCGGGGAGCTGTTTTTT; D: TRBD2; J: TRBJ2-2; V: TRBV6-1; size: -
CDR3: CASREGLAGGYNEQFF; DNA: TGTGCCAGCAGGGAGGGACTAGCGGGAGGTTACAATGAGCAGTTCTTC; D: TRBD2; J: TRBJ2-1; V: TRBV6-6; size: -
CDR3: CASSEPRGGQGQPQHF; DNA: TGTGCCAGCAGTGAGCCACGGGGGGGGCAGGGTCAGCCCCAGCATTTT; D: -; J: TRBJ1-5; V: TRBV6-1; size: once
CDR3: CASSLQGAGNYGYTF; DNA: TGTGCCAGCAGTTTACAGGGGGCAGGTAACTATGGCTACACCTTC; D: TRBD1; J: TRBJ1-2; V: TRBV6-1; size: -
CDR3: CASSALQGAMRFEKLFF; DNA: TGCGCCAGCAGCGCACTACAGGGGGCGATGCGATTCGAAAAACTGTTTTTT; D: TRBD1; J: TRBJ1-4; V: TRBV5-1; size: -
CDR3: CASSLSVGTGYEQYF; DNA: TGTGCCAGCAGCTTAAGCGTAGGGACAGGCTACGAGCAGTACTTC; D: TRBD1; J: TRBJ2-7; V: TRBV7-2; size: few
CDR3: CASSTPDRGSQETQYF; DNA: TGTGCCAGCAGCACACCGGACAGGGGTTCCCAAGAGACCCAGTACTTC; D: TRBD1; J: TRBJ2-5; V: TRBV9; size: once
CDR3: CASSSRLGREVYEQYF; DNA: TGTGCCAGCAGTTCCCGCCTGGGGCGGGAGGTGTACGAGCAGTACTTC; D: TRBD2; J: TRBJ2-7; V: TRBV28; size: -
CDR3: CASSAQGGQPQHF; DNA: TGTGCCAGCAGCGCGCAAGGGGGTCAGCCCCAGCATTTT; D: -; J: TRBJ1-5; V: TRBV9; size: few
CDR3: CASSQDRQGYEQYF; DNA: TGCGCCAGCAGCCAAGATCGACAGGGTTACGAGCAGTACTTC; D: TRBD1; J: TRBJ2-7; V: TRBV4-1; size: -
CDR3: CASSTRPGTGANTEAFF; DNA: TGTGCCAGTAGTACCCGTCCCGGGACAGGGGCGAACACTGAAGCTTTCTTT; D: TRBD1; J: TRBJ1-1; V: TRBV19; size: -
CDR3: CASSYQPGQGYSPLHF; DNA: TGTGCCAGCAGTTACCAGCCGGGACAGGGGTATTCACCCCTCCACTTT; D: TRBD1; J: TRBJ1-6; V: TRBV6-5; size: -
CDR3: CASSLDGGTEAFF; DNA: TGTGCCAGCAGCTTAGACGGGGGCACTGAAGCTTTCTTT; D: -; J: TRBJ1-1; V: TRBV7-9; size: few
CDR3: CASSEAGNSGAYEQYF; DNA: TGTGCCAGCAGTGAAGCTGGAAATAGCGGGGCCTACGAGCAGTACTTC; D: TRBD2; J: TRBJ2-7; V: TRBV2; size: once
CDR3: CASSLIPGQRGEKLFF; DNA: TGCGCCAGCAGCTTGATACCGGGACAGCGAGGGGAAAAACTGTTTTTT; D: TRBD1; J: TRBJ1-4; V: TRBV5-1; size: -
CDR3: CATTRAVPTSGANVLTF; DNA: TGTGCCACCACTAGGGCAGTTCCCACCTCTGGGGCCAACGTCCTGACTTTC; D: -; J: TRBJ2-6; V: TRBV28; size: -
CDR3: CASSKRTGRYGEAFF; DNA: TGTGCCAGTAGTAAACGGACAGGGCGTTATGGAGAAGCTTTCTTT; D: TRBD1; J: TRBJ1-1; V: TRBV19; size: -
CDR3: CASSPASGHSTDTQYF; DNA: TGTGCCAGCAGCCCTGCCTCGGGACATAGCACAGATACGCAGTATTTT; D: -; J: TRBJ2-3; V: TRBV28; size: few
CDR3: CASSLALGLAGYQGQFF; DNA: TGTGCCAGCAGCTTAGCATTAGGACTAGCGGGATACCAAGGGCAGTTCTTC; D: TRBD2; J: TRBJ2-1; V: TRBV7-9; size: -
CDR3: CASSPDRTDHYEQYF; DNA: TGTGCCAGCAGCCCGGACAGGACCGACCACTACGAGCAGTACTTC; D: TRBD1; J: TRBJ2-7; V: TRBV6-5; size: -
CDR3: CSVDNPAGAENYGYTF; DNA: TGCAGCGTTGATAACCCGGCGGGGGCAGAGAACTATGGCTACACCTTC; D: -; J: TRBJ1-2; V: TRBV29-1; size: -
CDR3: CASSKSGTSGTTLIYNEQFF; DNA: TGTGCCAGCAGCAAATCGGGGACTAGCGGGACCACCTTGATTTACAATGAGCAGTTCTTC; D: -; J: TRBJ2-1; V: TRBV21-1; size: -
CDR3: CASSPDRGNNEQFF; DNA: TGTGCTAGCAGCCCGGACAGGGGGAACAATGAGCAGTTCTTC; D: TRBD1; J: TRBJ2-1; V: TRBV7-7; size: -
CDR3: CASSPGSTGGTEQFF; DNA: TGCGCCAGCAGCCCCGGGTCTACAGGCGGGACTGAGCAGTTCTTC; D: -; J: TRBJ2-1; V: TRBV5-1; size: few
CDR3: CASSLARVEEQYF; DNA: TGTGCCAGCAGCTTAGCCAGGGTAGAAGAGCAGTACTTC; D: -; J: TRBJ2-7; V: TRBV7-2; size: -
CDR3: CASGNRGFNYGYTF; DNA: TGCGCCAGCGGCAACAGGGGGTTTAACTATGGCTACACCTTC; D: TRBD1; J: TRBJ1-2; V: TRBV5-1; size: few
CDR3: CASSLFGDRGRRTEAFF; DNA: TGTGCCAGCAGTTTATTCGGGGACAGGGGGCGGCGAACTGAAGCTTTCTTT; D: TRBD1; J: TRBJ1-1; V: TRBV28; size: once
CDR3: CASSYGRTHLNYGYTF; DNA: TGTGCCAGCAGTTATGGCCGGACACACCTTAACTATGGCTACACCTTC; D: -; J: TRBJ1-2; V: TRBV6-5; size: few
CDR3: CASSLSVVDGYTF; DNA: TGCGCCAGCAGCTTGTCGGTGGTAGATGGCTACACCTTC; D: -; J: TRBJ1-2; V: TRBV5-1; size: -
CDR3: CASSWTSGGEQYF; DNA: TGTGCCAGCAGTTGGACTAGCGGGGGCGAGCAGTACTTC; D: TRBD2; J: TRBJ2-7; V: TRBV7-9; size: -
CDR3: CASSSSGTANQPQHF; DNA: TGTGCCAGCAGCAGCTCCGGGACAGCCAATCAGCCCCAGCATTTT; D: TRBD1; J: TRBJ1-5; V: TRBV7-2; size: -
CDR3: CASTPLEVTYNEQFF; DNA: TGTGCCAGCACCCCTTTGGAGGTAACCTACAATGAGCAGTTCTTC; D: -; J: TRBJ2-1; V: TRBV7-9; size: -
CDR3: CASSQMGGRPRSQYF; DNA: TGCGCCAGCAGCCAAATGGGGGGGAGACCTCGGTCCCAGTACTTC; D: TRBD2; J: TRBJ2-5; V: TRBV4-1; size: -
CDR3: CASSSRGQTYEQYF; DNA: TGTGCCAGCAGCTCTAGGGGGCAGACCTACGAGCAGTACTTC; D: TRBD1; J: TRBJ2-7; V: TRBV11-2; size: -